These T cell receptor beta chains were read from a single sample in a study of regulatory T cells in long-lasting Graves disease. Each CDR3 protein is one row after TCRdb ran MiXCR on the multiplex PCR reads. This sample yields 500,000 or so distinct CDR3 sequences, of which about 16% are seen a single time; roughly 25% belongs to the top ten. These same data were also listed under a study on T cells in Graves' hyperthyroidism and ophthalmopathy.

The sample consisted of peripheral blood mononuclear cells (PBMCs), taken at new diagnosis, from a patient treated with antithyroid drugs. Source of these receptors: a middle-aged woman with Graves disease. CDR3s include the opening cysteine and the closing phenylalanine or tryptophan. Fields, in order: J gene, CDR3 length, clone size, D gene, V gene, CDR3 protein, CDR3 DNA. D genes are given only for firm matches. Expanded clones get a size class; other rows say once, few or many, or leave the size out.

J: TRBJ2-3
length: 16
size: many
D: TRBD2
V: TRBV2
CDR3: CASSESSGLISDTQYF
DNA: TGTGCCAGCAGTGAATCTAGCGGCTTAATATCAGATACGCAGTATTTT

J: TRBJ1-1
length: 17
size: NA
D: NA
V: TRBV5-1
CDR3: CASSLEGRPSAGTEAFF
DNA: TGCGCCAGCAGCTTGGAGGGACGGCCATCCGCTGGCACTGAAGCTTTCTTT

J: TRBJ2-2
length: 16
size: many
D: TRBD2
V: TRBV28
CDR3: CASSASGGHPTGELFF
DNA: TGTGCCAGCAGCGCTAGCGGGGGCCATCCCACCGGGGAGCTGTTTTTT

J: TRBJ2-3
length: 16
size: many
D: NA
V: TRBV27
CDR3: CASSPRALEGTDTQYF
DNA: TGTGCCAGCAGTCCCCGGGCTTTAGAAGGAACAGATACGCAGTATTTT

J: TRBJ2-1
length: 18
size: many
D: TRBD2
V: TRBV11-3
CDR3: CASSLSGTSGGRYNEQFF
DNA: TGTGCCAGCAGCTTATCTGGGACTAGCGGGGGGAGGTACAATGAGCAGTTCTTC

J: TRBJ2-3
length: 14
size: NA
D: NA
V: TRBV5-4
CDR3: CASSGRDGTDTQYF
DNA: TGTGCCAGCAGCGGCCGGGACGGTACAGATACGCAGTATTTT

J: TRBJ2-7
length: 14
size: NA
D: TRBD1
V: TRBV24-1
CDR3: CATSDTGTVYEQYF
DNA: TGTGCCACCAGTGATACCGGGACAGTCTACGAGCAGTACTTC

J: TRBJ1-2
length: 14
size: NA
D: TRBD1
V: TRBV29-1
CDR3: CSVEDSDRDYGYAF
DNA: TGCAGCGTTGAAGACTCGGACAGGGACTATGGCTACGCCTTC

J: TRBJ2-1
length: 15
size: NA
D: TRBD2
V: TRBV19
CDR3: CASSIGTSEYNEQFF
DNA: TGTGCCAGTAGTATCGGTACTAGCGAATACAATGAGCAGTTCTTC

J: TRBJ1-2
length: 11
size: many
D: NA
V: TRBV12-3/TRBV12-4
CDR3: CASKRDFGYTF
DNA: TGTGCCAGCAAACGGGACTTTGGCTACACCTTC

J: TRBJ2-7
length: 14
size: few
D: TRBD2
V: TRBV5-1
CDR3: CASSSWTGRGEQYF
DNA: TGCGCCAGCAGCTCCTGGACGGGGAGGGGCGAGCAGTACTTC

J: TRBJ2-7
length: 13
size: many
D: TRBD2
V: TRBV28
CDR3: CASVRGGNYEQYF
DNA: TGTGCCAGCGTACGGGGGGGTAACTACGAGCAGTACTTC

J: TRBJ2-4
length: 15
size: few
D: TRBD2
V: TRBV5-6
CDR3: CASSGREQAKNIQYF
DNA: TGTGCCAGCAGCGGGAGGGAGCAAGCCAAAAACATTCAGTACTTC

J: TRBJ1-2
length: 15
size: few
D: TRBD1
V: TRBV19
CDR3: CASSPDREWIYGYTF
DNA: TGTGCCAGTAGTCCCGACAGGGAGTGGATATATGGCTACACCTTC

J: TRBJ2-4
length: 15
size: many
D: NA
V: TRBV6-1
CDR3: CASSDSTLAKNIQYF
DNA: TGTGCCAGCAGTGATTCGACTTTAGCCAAAAACATTCAGTACTTC

J: TRBJ1-4
length: 12
size: many
D: NA
V: TRBV2
CDR3: CASVGYNEKLFF
DNA: TGTGCCAGCGTGGGCTATAATGAAAAACTGTTTTTT

J: TRBJ1-3
length: 17
size: few
D: NA
V: TRBV6-5
CDR3: CASSSRGSGRSGNTIYF
DNA: TGTGCCAGCAGTTCCCGAGGGTCGGGACGCTCTGGAAACACCATATATTTT

J: TRBJ2-7
length: 15
size: many
D: TRBD2
V: TRBV2
CDR3: CASSSGGGASYEQYF
DNA: TGTGCCAGCAGTAGCGGGGGGGGCGCTTCCTACGAGCAGTACTTC

J: TRBJ2-1
length: 13
size: once
D: NA
V: TRBV20-1
CDR3: CSADRWKGNEQFF
DNA: TGCAGTGCGGACCGCTGGAAAGGGAATGAGCAGTTCTTC

J: TRBJ2-7
length: 14
size: few
D: NA
V: TRBV12-3/TRBV12-4
CDR3: CASSLFGGSDEQYF
DNA: TGTGCCAGCAGTTTGTTTGGAGGGTCCGACGAGCAGTACTTC

J: TRBJ2-3
length: 13
size: many
D: NA
V: TRBV2
CDR3: CASSRGVPDTQYF
DNA: TGTGCCAGCTCCAGGGGGGTTCCAGATACGCAGTATTTT

J: TRBJ1-4
length: 15
size: NA
D: NA
V: TRBV25-1
CDR3: CASSGEQGGNEKLFF
DNA: TGTGCCAGCAGTGGGGAACAGGGAGGAAATGAAAAACTGTTTTTT

J: TRBJ2-1
length: 14
size: NA
D: NA
V: TRBV6-4
CDR3: CASSESGIGVEQFF
DNA: TGTGCCAGCAGTGAATCTGGGATCGGGGTTGAGCAGTTCTTC

J: TRBJ1-2
length: 15
size: few
D: NA
V: TRBV19
CDR3: CASSLGTFSTNGYTF
DNA: TGTGCCAGTAGTTTGGGGACTTTCAGTACGAATGGCTACACCTTC

J: TRBJ2-7
length: 14
size: many
D: NA
V: TRBV7-2
CDR3: CASSHAGNSYEQYF
DNA: TGTGCCAGCAGCCACGCAGGAAACTCCTACGAGCAGTACTTC

J: TRBJ2-1
length: 13
size: few
D: NA
V: TRBV5-1
CDR3: CASSLSWEDEQFF
DNA: TGCGCCAGCAGCTTGTCCTGGGAGGATGAGCAGTTCTTC

J: TRBJ1-6
length: 16
size: NA
D: NA
V: TRBV4-1
CDR3: CASSQDYSSYNSPLHF
DNA: TGCGCCAGCAGCCAAGACTACAGCTCCTATAATTCACCCCTCCACTTT

J: TRBJ2-3
length: 15
size: NA
D: TRBD2
V: TRBV6-1
CDR3: CASSPIAGGLDTQYF
DNA: TGTGCCAGCAGTCCTATAGCGGGGGGCTTAGATACGCAGTATTTT

J: TRBJ2-7
length: 13
size: once
D: TRBD2
V: TRBV19
CDR3: CASSPRVAGEQYF
DNA: TGTGCCAGTAGTCCCCGGGTAGCGGGCGAGCAGTACTTC

J: TRBJ2-6
length: 19
size: few
D: TRBD1
V: TRBV5-6
CDR3: CASSFEFGTDHSGANVLTF
DNA: TGTGCCAGCAGCTTCGAATTCGGGACAGATCACTCTGGGGCCAACGTCCTGACTTTC

J: TRBJ1-1
length: 16
size: many
D: TRBD1
V: TRBV11-1
CDR3: CASSLKSGQTASGAFF
DNA: TGTGCCAGCAGCTTAAAATCGGGACAGACCGCCTCAGGAGCTTTCTTT

J: TRBJ2-3
length: 14
size: NA
D: NA
V: TRBV7-7
CDR3: CASSRGTGTDTQYF
DNA: TGTGCTAGCAGCCGGGGTACCGGTACAGATACGCAGTATTTT

J: TRBJ2-1
length: 15
size: many
D: NA
V: TRBV12-3/TRBV12-4
CDR3: CASSFNNRPYNEQFF
DNA: TGTGCCAGCAGTTTTAACAACCGACCCTACAATGAGCAGTTCTTC

J: TRBJ1-1
length: 17
size: few
D: NA
V: TRBV5-6
CDR3: CASSLRSPGQEYTEAFF
DNA: TGTGCCAGCAGCTTGCGGTCTCCGGGACAAGAATACACTGAAGCTTTCTTT

J: TRBJ1-5
length: 14
size: many
D: NA
V: TRBV7-2
CDR3: CASSLGQFNQPQHF
DNA: TGTGCCAGCAGCTTAGGACAATTTAATCAGCCCCAGCATTTT

J: TRBJ2-5
length: 15
size: few
D: TRBD2
V: TRBV19
CDR3: CASTAGGAGGETQYF
DNA: TGTGCCAGTACCGCTGGGGGGGCGGGAGGAGAGACCCAGTACTTC

J: TRBJ1-5
length: 14
size: NA
D: TRBD1
V: TRBV10-3
CDR3: CAISYRGRAQPQHF
DNA: TGTGCCATCAGTTACAGGGGACGGGCTCAGCCCCAGCATTTT

J: TRBJ1-1
length: 13
size: NA
D: NA
V: TRBV15
CDR3: CATSRDRGAEAFF
DNA: TGTGCCACCAGCAGAGATCGGGGGGCTGAAGCTTTCTTT

J: TRBJ1-2
length: 15
size: many
D: TRBD1
V: TRBV12-3/TRBV12-4
CDR3: CASSFGRGTGHGYTF
DNA: TGTGCCAGCAGTTTCGGGAGGGGGACAGGCCACGGCTACACCTTC

J: TRBJ2-5
length: 14
size: many
D: NA
V: TRBV6-2/TRBV6-3
CDR3: CASSYGTGSKTQYF
DNA: TGTGCCAGCAGTTACGGCACAGGGTCTAAGACCCAGTACTTC

J: TRBJ2-7
length: 16
size: NA
D: TRBD2
V: TRBV28
CDR3: CASSPGDSGGLQEQYF
DNA: TGTGCCAGCAGTCCAGGTGATAGCGGGGGGCTCCAGGAGCAGTACTTC

J: TRBJ2-2
length: 15
size: few
D: NA
V: TRBV12-3/TRBV12-4
CDR3: CASSFWEANTGELFF
DNA: TGTGCCAGCAGTTTCTGGGAAGCGAACACCGGGGAGCTGTTTTTT

J: TRBJ1-1
length: 16
size: many
D: TRBD1
V: TRBV7-9
CDR3: CASSQGEGPVLNEAFF
DNA: TGTGCCAGCAGCCAGGGGGAGGGCCCAGTACTGAATGAAGCTTTCTTT

J: TRBJ2-5
length: 15
size: many
D: NA
V: TRBV7-6
CDR3: CASSLDGGNQETQYF
DNA: TGTGCCAGCAGCTTGGACGGGGGTAACCAAGAGACCCAGTACTTC

J: TRBJ1-2
length: 14
size: many
D: NA
V: TRBV2
CDR3: CASSQNRPKDGYTF
DNA: TGTGCCAGCAGTCAGAACAGACCCAAGGATGGCTACACCTTC

J: TRBJ2-6
length: 13
size: many
D: NA
V: TRBV29-1
CDR3: CSVEGSGANVLTF
DNA: TGCAGCGTTGAGGGATCGGGGGCCAACGTCCTGACTTTC

J: TRBJ1-1
length: 12
size: NA
D: NA
V: TRBV12-5
CDR3: CASGLDATVAFF
DNA: TGTGCTAGTGGTTTGGATGCGACAGTCGCTTTCTTT

J: TRBJ1-5
length: 16
size: few
D: TRBD1
V: TRBV6-1
CDR3: CASSPPPGQGNQPQHF
DNA: TGTGCCAGCAGTCCCCCCCCGGGACAGGGGAATCAGCCCCAGCATTTT

J: TRBJ2-7
length: 16
size: NA
D: TRBD1
V: TRBV7-9
CDR3: CASSFFGQGKVYEQYF
DNA: TGTGCCAGCAGCTTCTTTGGACAGGGAAAGGTTTACGAGCAGTACTTC

J: TRBJ2-5
length: 13
size: many
D: NA
V: TRBV20-1
CDR3: CSAGSPTGETQYF
DNA: TGCAGTGCTGGCAGTCCGACCGGGGAGACCCAGTACTTC